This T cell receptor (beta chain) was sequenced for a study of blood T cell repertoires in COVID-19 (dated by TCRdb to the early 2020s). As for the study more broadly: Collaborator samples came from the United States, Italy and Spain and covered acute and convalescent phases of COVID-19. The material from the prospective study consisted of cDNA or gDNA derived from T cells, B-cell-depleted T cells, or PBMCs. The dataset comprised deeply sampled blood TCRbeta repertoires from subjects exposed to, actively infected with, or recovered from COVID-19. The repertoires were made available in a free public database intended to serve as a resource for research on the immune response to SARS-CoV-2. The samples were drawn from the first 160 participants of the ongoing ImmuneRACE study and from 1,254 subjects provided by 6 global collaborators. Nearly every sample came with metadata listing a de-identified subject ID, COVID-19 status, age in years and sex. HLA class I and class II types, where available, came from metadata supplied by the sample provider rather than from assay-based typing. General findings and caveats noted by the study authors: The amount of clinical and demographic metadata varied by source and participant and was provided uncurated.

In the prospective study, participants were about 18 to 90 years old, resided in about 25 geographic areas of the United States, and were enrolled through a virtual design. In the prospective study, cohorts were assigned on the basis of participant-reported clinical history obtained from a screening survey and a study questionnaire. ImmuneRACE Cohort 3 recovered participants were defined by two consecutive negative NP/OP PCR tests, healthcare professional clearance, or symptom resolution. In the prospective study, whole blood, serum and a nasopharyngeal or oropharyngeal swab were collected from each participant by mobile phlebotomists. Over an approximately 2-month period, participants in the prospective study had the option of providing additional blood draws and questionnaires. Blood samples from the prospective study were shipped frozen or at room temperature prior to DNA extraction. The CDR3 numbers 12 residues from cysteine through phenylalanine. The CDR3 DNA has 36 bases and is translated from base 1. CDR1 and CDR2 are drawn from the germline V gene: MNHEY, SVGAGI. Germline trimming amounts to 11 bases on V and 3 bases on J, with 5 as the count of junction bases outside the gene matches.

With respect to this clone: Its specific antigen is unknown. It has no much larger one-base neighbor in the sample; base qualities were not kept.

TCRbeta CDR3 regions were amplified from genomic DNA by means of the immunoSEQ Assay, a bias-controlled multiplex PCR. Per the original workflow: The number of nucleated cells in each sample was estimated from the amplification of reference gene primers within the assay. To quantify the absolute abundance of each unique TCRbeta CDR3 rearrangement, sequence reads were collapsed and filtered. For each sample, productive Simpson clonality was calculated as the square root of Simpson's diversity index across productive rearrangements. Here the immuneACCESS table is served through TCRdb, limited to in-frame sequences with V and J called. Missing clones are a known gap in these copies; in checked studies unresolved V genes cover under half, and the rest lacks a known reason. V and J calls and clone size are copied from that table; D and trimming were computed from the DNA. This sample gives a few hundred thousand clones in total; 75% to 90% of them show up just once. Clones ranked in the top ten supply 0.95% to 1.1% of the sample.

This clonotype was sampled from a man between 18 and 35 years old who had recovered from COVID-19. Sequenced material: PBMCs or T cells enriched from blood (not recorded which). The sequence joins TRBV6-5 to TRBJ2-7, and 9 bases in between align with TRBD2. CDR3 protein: CAVRGGVYEQYF. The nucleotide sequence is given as TGTGCCGTGCGGGGGGGCGTCTACGAGCAGTACTTC.